The 9 T cell receptor beta chains given below trace back to one sample, sequenced in a study of OX40 agonist ivuxolimab in advanced cancers. Sequenced by immunoSEQ multiplex PCR; TCRdb stores in-frame clones only, minus some. The table has roughly 15,000 clones, 86% seen once; the top ten hold approximately 20%. The sample was CD4+ or CD8+ T cells sorted from blood, taken in a trial of the OX40 agonist ivuxolimab. Receptors were obtained from an adult with an advanced solid tumor such as melanoma, head and neck, liver or kidney cancer.

The V call is TRBV30, the J call TRBJ1-1, with D maybe TRBD1 (6 bases). Per germline, CDR1 GTSNPN and CDR2 SVGIG (reference sequence). Trimming pared 5 bases from V and 8 bases from J, leaving 21 bases between. CDR3 size: 14 residues. This chain's CDR3 is CAWGNSPGAPEAFF. DNA for the CDR3: TGTGCCTGGGGAAATAGCCCGGGGGCCCCGGAAGCTTTCTTT.

This clone occurred a few times. The J gene is TRBJ1-1, the V gene TRBV27, with no clear D. CDR3 length: 13 residues. Germline-derived CDR1 and CDR2 are MNHEY and SMNVEV (reference sequence). The V and J ends lost 6 bases and 4 bases respectively, with 12 bases between them. CDR3 DNA sequence: TGTGCCAGCAGCCGGTCCGGGGTCACTGAAGCTTTCTTT. This translates into CASSRSGVTEAFF.

This sequence joins TRBV5-1 and TRBJ2-3; D is uncertain. The CDR3 extends over 15 amino acids. Trimming left V 5 bases short and J 1 base short, with 14 bases between. Germline V gives CDR1 SGHRS, CDR2 YFSETQ. DNA for the CDR3: TGCGCCAGCAGTAAAACGGAAAGGGGCACAGATACGCAGTATTTT. It specifies CASSKTERGTDTQYF.

V is TRBV2 and J is TRBJ1-4; the D gene is possibly TRBD1 (5 bases). Trimming left V 4 bases short and J 4 bases short, with 10 bases between. The CDR3 extends over 14 amino acids. Germline V gene sequence: CDR1 SNHLY, CDR2 FYNNEI. CDR3 in DNA: TGTGCCAGCAGTGGGTGGACAAGTAATGAAAAACTGTTTTTT. Protein product: CASSGWTSNEKLFF.

In its sample, this clone was seen a few times. The chain is built from TRBV19 and TRBJ1-5; a possible D gene is TRBD1 (5 bases). V lost 2 bases, J lost 6 bases, and 11 bases lay in between. The CDR3 sequence is 14 residues long. Germline lookup yields CDR1 LNHDA and CDR2 SQIVND (reference sequence). CDR3 amino acids: CASSITRGGQPQHF. In DNA, the CDR3 is TGTGCCAGTAGTATAACGAGGGGAGGTCAGCCCCAGCATTTT.

The V and J genes are TRBV30 and TRBJ2-7; tentative D call: TRBD1 (6 bases). Trimming cost V 7 bases and J 4 bases, with 8 bases left between them. Germline loops: CDR1 GTSNPN, CDR2 SVGIG (reference sequence). This CDR3 has 10 residues. In DNA, the CDR3 is TGTGCCTCAGGGGAGTACGAGCAGTACTTC. Encoded protein: CASGEYEQYF.

The chain combines TRBV29-1 with TRBJ2-7; D remains unclear. The CDR3 spans 12 residues. V lost 4 bases and J 6 bases, leaving 13 bases between the germline ends. Germline assignment: CDR1 SQVTM and CDR2 ANQGSEA. The CDR3 here is CSVVAGPGEQYF. The CDR3 DNA is TGCAGCGTTGTAGCCGGGCCTGGCGAGCAGTACTTC.

The chain carries TRBV28 and TRBJ1-1, with D unclear. This CDR3 spans 14 amino acids. From germline, CDR1 is MDHEN and CDR2 SYDVKM. Trimming cost V 0 bases and J 0 bases, with 5 bases left between them. CDR3 region: CASSLWQMNTEAFF. For the CDR3, the DNA is TGTGCCAGCAGTTTATGGCAGATGAACACTGAAGCTTTCTTT. The full variable domain, its missing parts supplied by reference TRBV28 and TRBJ1-1, is DVKVTQSSRYLVKRTGEKVFLECVQDMDHENMFWYRQDPGLGLRLIYFSYDVKMKEKGDIPEGYSVSREKKERFSLILESASTNQTSMYLCASSLWQMNTEAFFGQGTRLTVV.

The V gene is TRBV6-6, the J gene TRBJ1-5, with 9 bases aligning to TRBD1. The CDR3 is 16 residues long. Germline-derived CDR1 and CDR2 are MNHNY and SVGAGI (reference sequence). J gave up 4 bases and V 2 bases, and 6 bases lay outside the gene matches. As DNA, the CDR3 is TGTGCCAGCAGTTACGGCCAGGACAGGGGAAATCAGCCCCAGCATTTT. It specifies CASSYGQDRGNQPQHF.